This T cell receptor beta chain appears in the sequencing data of a study of TIL therapy for anti-PD-1-resistant metastatic lung cancer. Turning to the study itself: Median patient age was about 55, ranging about 38-75 years. By whole-exome sequencing, median non-synonymous tumor mutation burden was around 1.4 mutations per megabase.

Broader study findings: Patients were highly selected, enriched for treatment-naive, never-smoker and oncogene-addicted cases.

Described time point: pre-treatment sample, taken before nivolumab and TIL therapy. The libraries were made with immunoSEQ v3. Sequenced by immunoSEQ multiplex PCR; TCRdb stores in-frame clones only, minus some. The profile covers approximately 50,000 clones, with approximately 80% appearing a single time and 2.5% to 3.5% taken by the ten largest. The germline V gene has CDR1 SGHTS and CDR2 YDEGEE. Trimming pared 7 bases from V and 7 bases from J, leaving 6 bases between. The length of the CDR3 is 10 residues. A note on this clone: The antigen is not known.

Sequenced material: blood, taken at baseline. The gene calls are TRBV5-8 and TRBJ2-1; D remains unclear. The clonotype was recovered from a person aged 25 to 85 with non-small cell lung cancer. CDR3 DNA: TGTGCCAGCGCCAGAAATGAGCAGTTCTTC. Its translation is CASARNEQFF. Drawing the rest from reference TRBV5-8 and TRBJ2-1, the complete variable domain is EAGVTQSPTHLIKTRGQQATLRCSPISGHTSVYWYQQALGLGLQFLLWYDEGEERNRGNFPPRFSGRQFPNYSSELNVNALELEDSALYLCASARNEQFFGPGTRLTVL.